A single sample gave rise to the 14 T cell receptor beta chains below, sequenced in a study of radiotherapy plus CTLA-4 blockade in lung cancer (dated by TCRdb to the late 2010s). Libraries were prepared through the immunoSEQ multiplex PCR assay. As stored in TCRdb, this immuneACCESS dataset retains in-frame rearrangements with V and J assigned. A fraction of the clones does not appear; measured against another copy, unresolved V genes explain less than half of the discrepancy, and the remainder lacks a known reason. Counted in this sample were 75,000 to 100,000 clones; 80% to 85% of them appeared once. The leading ten clones occupy 3.4% of the sample. Source: peripheral blood, taken from a patient treated with radiotherapy plus ipilimumab. The receptors stem from a human donor with non-small cell lung cancer who had a partial response to radiotherapy plus ipilimumab.

The V call is TRBV9, the J call TRBJ2-1, with a possible D match to TRBD2 (6 bases). V lost 0 bases to trimming and J lost 6 bases, with 13 bases between them. Germline-derived CDR1 and CDR2 are SGDLS and YYNGEE. The CDR3 extends over 15 amino acids. The CDR3 bases are TGTGCCAGCAGCGTAGCTACTGGAGGGCTCAATGAGCAGTTCTTC. Protein: CASSVATGGLNEQFF. The whole variable domain, remainder taken from reference TRBV9 and TRBJ2-1, is DSGVTQTPKHLITATGQRVTLRCSPRSGDLSVYWYQQSLDQGLQFLIQYYNGEERAKGNILERFSAQQFPDLHSELNLSSLELGDSALYFCASSVATGGLNEQFFGPGTRLTVL.

The V call is TRBV28, the J call TRBJ2-1, with D uncertain. The CDR3 is made up of 19 amino acids. Trimming shortened V by 4 bases and J by 5 bases, and 27 bases separated the two germline ends. Germline-derived CDR1 and CDR2 are MDHEN and SYDVKM. As DNA, the CDR3 is TGTGCCAGCAGTTCCGGTGTCAGAAAAATCACAGCTACTGACAATGAGCAGTTCTTC. It yields the protein CASSSGVRKITATDNEQFF.

The chain recombines TRBV5-1 with TRBJ2-5; 11 bases are shared with TRBD2. Trimming took 4 bases from V and 3 from J; bases not matched to a gene: 2. Germline V gene data show CDR1 as SGHRS and CDR2 as YFSETQ. The CDR3 is made up of 14 amino acids. This CDR3 is CASSQTSGKETQYF. The DNA for the CDR3 is TGCGCCAGCAGCCAGACTAGCGGGAAAGAGACCCAGTACTTC. The full variable domain, its missing parts supplied by reference TRBV5-1 and TRBJ2-5, is KAGVTQTPRYLIKTRGQQVTLSCSPISGHRSVSWYQQTPGQGLQFLFEYFSETQRNKGNFPGRFSGRQFSNSRSEMNVSTLELGDSALYLCASSQTSGKETQYFGPGTRLLVL.

The rearrangement joins TRBV5-8 to TRBJ2-1; a possible D gene is TRBD2 (6 bases). V was clipped by 0 bases and J by 2 bases, with 9 bases between them. Germline-derived CDR1 and CDR2 are SGHTS and YDEGEE. This CDR3 region has 15 residues. CDR3 nucleotide sequence: TGTGCCAGCAGCTTGGTAGCGGAGACCTACAATGAGCAGTTCTTC. It specifies CASSLVAETYNEQFF.

The chain links TRBV19 to TRBJ1-1, with D possibly TRBD1 on 6 matching bases. Trimming took 1 base from V and 5 from J, leaving 14 bases between them. Germline values: CDR1 LNHDA, CDR2 SQIVND (reference sequence). The CDR3 length is 15 residues. As DNA, the CDR3 is TGTGCCAGTAGTATAGGGACCGCTCAGGGGACTGAAGCTTTCTTT. Protein product: CASSIGTAQGTEAFF.

The chain combines TRBV28 with TRBJ2-1; 9 positions agree with TRBD2. The CDR3 runs 16 residues. Germline CDR1 MDHEN, CDR2 SYDVKM. V gave up 5 bases and J gave up 0 bases; unmatched junction bases: 5. The CDR3 is CASSTRLAASYNEQFF. CDR3 nucleotides: TGTGCCAGCAGTACAAGACTAGCGGCCTCCTACAATGAGCAGTTCTTC.

The chain uses TRBV19 and TRBJ1-4, with 7 bases fitting TRBD1. CDR3 length equals 15 residues. Trimming removed 6 bases from V and 4 bases from J; junction bases left unmatched: 8. Germline V gene sequence: CDR1 LNHDA, CDR2 SQIVND (reference sequence). For the CDR3, the DNA is TGTGCCAGTAGACAACCGGGACAGATTAATGAAAAACTGTTTTTT. It is translated as CASRQPGQINEKLFF.

The chain has TRBV4-2 and TRBJ2-1, with 10 bases matching TRBD2. Germline CDR1 is LGHNA and CDR2 is YNFKEQ. The CDR3 has 15 residues. The trim removed 1 base at V and 9 bases at J, leaving 6 bases unmatched. DNA of the CDR3: TGTGCCAGCAGCCAAGTTCTAGCGGGAGCGGTTGAGCAGTTCTTC. Protein sequence: CASSQVLAGAVEQFF.

This clone turned up a few times. This sequence joins TRBV6-5 and TRBJ1-1, with D hard to call. The germline gives CDR1 MNHEY, CDR2 SVGAGI. CDR3 length: 14 amino acids. Between the trimmed V and J ends, which lost 5 bases and 1 base, there was a span of 11 bases. The CDR3 DNA is TGTGCCAGCAGTCGCCGGGAGGAGAACACTGAAGCTTTCTTT. Its translation is CASSRREENTEAFF.

The chain combines TRBV5-4 with TRBJ2-5; 8 bases fit TRBD1. Trimming removed 5 bases from V and 4 bases from J; junction bases left unmatched: 13. Germline CDR1 and CDR2: SGHNT and YYREEE (reference sequence). The CDR3 consists of 16 residues. As DNA, the CDR3 is TGTGCCAGCAGTTTAGATCAAACAGGGGGTGGAGAGACCCAGTACTTC. This translates into CASSLDQTGGGETQYF.

This clone was seen a handful of times. V gene TRBV6-5 combines with J gene TRBJ2-7, with TRBD2 as a possible D gene (6 bases). V gave up 0 bases and J gave up 3 bases, with 12 bases separating them. Per germline, CDR1 MNHEY and CDR2 SVGAGI. This CDR3 is 15 amino acids long. The CDR3 is CASSYSRVADYEQYF. CDR3 in DNA: TGTGCCAGCAGTTACTCGAGAGTAGCGGACTACGAGCAGTACTTC.

The chain uses TRBV27 and TRBJ1-5; a weak D match, TRBD1 (6 bases). The length of the CDR3 is 13 residues. Germline V gene lookup returns CDR1 MNHEY and CDR2 SMNVEV (reference sequence). V lost 4 bases and J 7 bases, leaving 11 bases between the germline ends. The CDR3 here is CASSSTQGQPQHF. CDR3 sequence (DNA): TGTGCCAGCAGTTCGACTCAGGGGCAGCCCCAGCATTTT.

The J gene is TRBJ1-4, the V gene TRBV18; 7 nucleotides line up with TRBD1. The CDR3 loop spans 18 amino acids. CDR1 is KGHSH, CDR2 LQKENI, per germline. V lost 4 bases, J lost 10 bases, and 21 bases stayed unmatched. The CDR3 region is CASSRERPDRVGAVKLFF. The CDR3, as DNA: TGTGCCAGCTCACGGGAGCGGCCCGACAGGGTTGGTGCGGTAAAACTGTTTTTT.

This rearrangement joins TRBV5-1 to TRBJ1-2, with TRBD1 identical over 8 bases. The CDR3 spans 14 residues. Germline V gene data show CDR1 as SGHRS and CDR2 as YFSETQ. V was pared by 0 bases and J by 7 bases, with 5 bases of the junction left unmatched. The CDR3 protein is CASSLDGQGGGYTF. The CDR3 DNA reads as TGCGCCAGCAGCTTGGATGGACAGGGAGGTGGCTACACCTTC.